This TCR beta chain was sequenced during a study of blood T cells in healthy people across ages. Trimming removed 6 bases from V and 6 bases from J; junction bases left unmatched: 12. Germline V lookup: CDR1 SGHRS, CDR2 YFSETQ. This CDR3 is built from 16 residues. A second about 7 to 12 cycle PCR used barcoded and J-beta primers. TCRdb re-derived calls from the 5' RACE reads in MiXCR, one entry per CDR3 protein. The repertoire holds about 1,800,000 distinct CDR3 sequences, with approximately 28% as singletons. The J gene is TRBJ2-1, the V gene TRBV5-1; 10 nucleotides line up with TRBD2. Sequencing was performed on blood. This receptor was identified in a woman under 40 in good health. The CDR3 protein is CASMIAGGSASNEQFF. The CDR3 coding sequence is TGCGCCAGCATGATAGCGGGAGGTTCCGCTTCCAATGAGCAGTTCTTC.